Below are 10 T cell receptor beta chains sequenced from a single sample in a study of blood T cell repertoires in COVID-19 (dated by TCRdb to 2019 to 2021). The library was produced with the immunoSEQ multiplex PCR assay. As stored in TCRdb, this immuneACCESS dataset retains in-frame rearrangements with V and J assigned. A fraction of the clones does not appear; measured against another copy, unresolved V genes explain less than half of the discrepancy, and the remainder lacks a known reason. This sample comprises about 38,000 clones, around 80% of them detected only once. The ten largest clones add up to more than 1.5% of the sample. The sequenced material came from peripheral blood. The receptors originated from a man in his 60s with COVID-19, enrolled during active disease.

CDR3 DNA: TGTGCCACCACACCATTACGGGCAGGAGGGGAGACCCAGTACTTC. Its translation is CATTPLRAGGETQYF. The V and J genes are TRBV14 and TRBJ2-5, with a possible D match to TRBD2 (6 bases). CDR1 SGHDN and CDR2 FVKESK come from the germline V gene. The CDR3 covers 15 residues. V lost 10 bases, J lost 5 bases, and 23 bases lay in between.

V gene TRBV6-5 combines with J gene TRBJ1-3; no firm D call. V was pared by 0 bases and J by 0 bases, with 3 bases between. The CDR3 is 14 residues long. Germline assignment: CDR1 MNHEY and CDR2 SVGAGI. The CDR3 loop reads CASSYSYSGNTIYF. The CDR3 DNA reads TGTGCCAGCAGTTACTCCTACTCTGGAAACACCATATATTTT.

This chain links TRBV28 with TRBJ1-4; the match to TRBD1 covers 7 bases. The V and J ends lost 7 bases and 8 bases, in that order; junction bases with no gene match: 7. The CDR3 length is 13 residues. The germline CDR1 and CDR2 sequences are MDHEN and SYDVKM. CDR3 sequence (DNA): TGTGCCAGCACCACAGGGGACGGGGAAAAACTGTTTTTT. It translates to CASTTGDGEKLFF.

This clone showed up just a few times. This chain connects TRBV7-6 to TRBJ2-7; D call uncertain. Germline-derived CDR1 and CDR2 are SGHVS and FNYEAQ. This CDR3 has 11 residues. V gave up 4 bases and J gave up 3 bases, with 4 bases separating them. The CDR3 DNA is TGTGCCAGCAGCTCCAACTACGAGCAGTACTTC. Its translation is CASSSNYEQYF.

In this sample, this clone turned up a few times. In DNA, the CDR3 is TGCGCCAGCAGCCAAACGCCGACAGGGGCAGCTTTCTTT. Amino acid sequence: CASSQTPTGAAFF. The gene calls are TRBV4-3 and TRBJ1-1; 8 bases fit TRBD1. The CDR3 runs 13 residues. From germline, CDR1 is LGHNA and CDR2 YSLEER. Trimming removed 2 bases from V and 10 bases from J; junction bases left unmatched: 6.

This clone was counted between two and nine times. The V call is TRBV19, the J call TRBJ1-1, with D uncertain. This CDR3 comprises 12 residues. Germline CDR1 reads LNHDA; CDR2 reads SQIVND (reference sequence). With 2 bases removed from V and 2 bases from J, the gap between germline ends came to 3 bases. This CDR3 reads CASSIYNTEAFF. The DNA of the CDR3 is TGTGCCAGTAGTATATATAACACTGAAGCTTTCTTT.

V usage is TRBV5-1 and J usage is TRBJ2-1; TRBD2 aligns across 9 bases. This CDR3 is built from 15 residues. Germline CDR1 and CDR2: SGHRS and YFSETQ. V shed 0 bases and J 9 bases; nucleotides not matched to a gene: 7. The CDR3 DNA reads TGCGCCAGCAGCTTGGCAGGTAGCGGGAGTAGTGAGCAGTTCTTC. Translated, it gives CASSLAGSGSSEQFF.

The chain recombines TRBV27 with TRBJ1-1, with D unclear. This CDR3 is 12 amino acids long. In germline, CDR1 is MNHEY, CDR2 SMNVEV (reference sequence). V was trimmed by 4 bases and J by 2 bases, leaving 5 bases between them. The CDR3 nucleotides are TGTGCCAGCAGTTCGGTTAACACTGAAGCTTTCTTT. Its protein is CASSSVNTEAFF.

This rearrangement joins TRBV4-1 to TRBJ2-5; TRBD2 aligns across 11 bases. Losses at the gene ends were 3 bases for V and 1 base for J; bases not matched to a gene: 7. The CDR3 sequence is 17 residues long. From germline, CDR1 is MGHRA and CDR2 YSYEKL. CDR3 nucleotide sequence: TGCGCCAGCAGCCAGCAAAGGACTAGCGGGTTCCAAGAGACCCAGTACTTC. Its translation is CASSQQRTSGFQETQYF.

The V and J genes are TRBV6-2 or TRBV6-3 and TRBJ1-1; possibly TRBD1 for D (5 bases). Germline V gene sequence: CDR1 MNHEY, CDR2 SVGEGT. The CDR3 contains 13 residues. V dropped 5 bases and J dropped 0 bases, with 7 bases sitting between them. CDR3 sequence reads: CASSRQMNTEAFF. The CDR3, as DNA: TGTGCCAGCAGTAGACAGATGAACACTGAAGCTTTCTTT.